Listed below are T cell receptor beta chains from one sample, sequenced in a study of shared clonotypes between healthy human individuals. Some clones are missing from TCRdb's copy, which holds only in-frame ones; the method was immunoSEQ multiplex PCR. The repertoire includes some 2 million clones, about 95% of them detected once, and roughly 1% sits in the top ten. The material sequenced was naive CD8+ T cells sorted from blood. These receptors were obtained from a man in his late teens or twenties in good health. Each CDR3 is given with its conserved first and last residue. Each record gives: J gene, V gene, clone size, D gene, CDR3 protein, CDR3 DNA. D genes are given only for firm matches. Not all rows give a size; the values are once, few, many and, for expanded clones, a class.

J: TRBJ2-7
V: TRBV6-5
size: .
D: TRBD1
CDR3: CASSYSGQGGLYF
DNA: TGTGCCAGCAGTTACTCGGGACAGGGGGGTCTGTACTTC

J: TRBJ2-7
V: TRBV27
size: .
D: TRBD1
CDR3: CASSPTGTGNFYEQYF
DNA: TGTGCCAGCAGTCCCACCGGGACAGGAAACTTCTACGAGCAGTACTTC

J: TRBJ2-7
V: TRBV11-2
size: .
D: TRBD2
CDR3: CASSPGLAYEQYF
DNA: TGTGCCAGCAGCCCGGGACTAGCCTACGAGCAGTACTTC

J: TRBJ1-1
V: TRBV7-2
size: .
D: .
CDR3: CASSLYWGTTEAFF
DNA: TGTGCCAGCAGCTTATATTGGGGGACTACTGAAGCTTTCTTT

J: TRBJ2-3
V: TRBV27
size: .
D: TRBD1
CDR3: CASSFLGQGSTDTQYF
DNA: TGTGCCAGCAGTTTCCTAGGACAGGGTAGCACAGATACGCAGTATTTT

J: TRBJ2-1
V: TRBV9
size: .
D: .
CDR3: CASSVGGEANEQFF
DNA: TGTGCCAGCAGCGTAGGTGGAGAGGCCAATGAGCAGTTCTTC

J: TRBJ2-2
V: TRBV29-1
size: .
D: .
CDR3: CSVEDGRTNSGELFF
DNA: TGCAGCGTTGAGGATGGACGGACTAACTCCGGGGAGCTGTTTTTT

J: TRBJ2-7
V: TRBV15
size: .
D: .
CDR3: CATSSWTGVIYEQYF
DNA: TGTGCCACCAGCTCCTGGACGGGCGTGATCTACGAGCAGTACTTC

J: TRBJ1-5
V: TRBV6-5
size: .
D: TRBD1
CDR3: CASRPTGQSNQPQHF
DNA: TGTGCCAGCAGACCGACAGGGCAGAGCAATCAGCCCCAGCATTTT

J: TRBJ1-2
V: TRBV6-5
size: .
D: .
CDR3: CASRVRGSNYGYTF
DNA: TGTGCCAGCAGGGTGAGGGGTTCTAACTATGGCTACACCTTC

J: TRBJ2-7
V: TRBV6-1
size: .
D: .
CDR3: CASSEGGGGYEQYF
DNA: TGTGCCAGCAGTGAAGGGGGAGGGGGCTACGAGCAGTACTTC

J: TRBJ2-7
V: TRBV19
size: few
D: TRBD1
CDR3: CASSIVWDRAYEQYF
DNA: TGTGCCAGTAGTATAGTGTGGGACAGGGCCTACGAGCAGTACTTC

J: TRBJ2-7
V: TRBV27
size: .
D: TRBD2
CDR3: CASSLTSGYYEQYF
DNA: TGTGCCAGCAGTCTTACTAGCGGTTACTACGAGCAGTACTTC

J: TRBJ2-3
V: TRBV29-1
size: .
D: .
CDR3: CSVPSGNADTQYF
DNA: TGCAGCGTTCCATCCGGGAACGCAGATACGCAGTATTTT